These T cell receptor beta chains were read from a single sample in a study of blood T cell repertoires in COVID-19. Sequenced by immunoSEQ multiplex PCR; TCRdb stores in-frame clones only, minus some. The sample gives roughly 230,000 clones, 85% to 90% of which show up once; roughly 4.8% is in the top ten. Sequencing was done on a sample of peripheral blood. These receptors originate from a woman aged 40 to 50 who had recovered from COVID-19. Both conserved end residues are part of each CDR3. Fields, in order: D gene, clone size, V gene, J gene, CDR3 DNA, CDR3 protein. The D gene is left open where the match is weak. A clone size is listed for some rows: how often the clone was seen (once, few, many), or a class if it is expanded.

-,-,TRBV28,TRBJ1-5,TGTGCCAGCAGTACCACCTCAGGGGGCAATCAGCCCCAGCATTTT,CASSTTSGGNQPQHF
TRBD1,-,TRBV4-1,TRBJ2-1,TGCGCCAGCAGCCAACATGTACCGGGACAGGGGATCAATGAGCAGTTCTTC,CASSQHVPGQGINEQFF
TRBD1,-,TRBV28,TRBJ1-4,TGTGCCAGCAACGACAGGGCGGCGGGTGAAAAACTGTTTTTT,CASNDRAAGEKLFF
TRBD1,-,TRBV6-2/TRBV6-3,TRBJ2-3,TGTGCCAGCAGTTGGGACAGGGGTGGGAATACGCAGTATTTT,CASSWDRGGNTQYF
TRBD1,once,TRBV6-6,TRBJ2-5,TGTGCCAGCAGTTCTGGGACAGGGGTGCAGACCCAGTACTTC,CASSSGTGVQTQYF
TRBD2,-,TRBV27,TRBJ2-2,TGTGCCAGCAGTCACTCGGGACTAGCGGGAGGACGATACACCGGGGAGCTGTTTTTT,CASSHSGLAGGRYTGELFF
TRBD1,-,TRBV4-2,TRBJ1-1,TGTGCCAGCAGCCGGGAAACGGACAGGGGGTCTTTCTTT,CASSRETDRGSFF
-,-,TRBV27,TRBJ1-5,TGTGCCAGCAGTTTAGCTACAGGGTTGCCCCAGCATTTT,CASSLATGLPQHF
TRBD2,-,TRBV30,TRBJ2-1,TGTGCCTGGAGCGGACTAGCGGGAGGTGAGCAGTTCTTC,CAWSGLAGGEQFF
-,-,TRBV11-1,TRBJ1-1,TGTGCCAGCAGCTTATATCAGGGGTCCAGCACTGAAGCTTTCTTT,CASSLYQGSSTEAFF
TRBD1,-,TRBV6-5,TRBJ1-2,TGTGCCAGTTTACAGGGGGCGGTGTTCTATGGCTACACCTTC,CASLQGAVFYGYTF
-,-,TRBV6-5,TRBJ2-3,TGTGCCAGCAGTTATGGCCCAGATACGCAGTATTTT,CASSYGPDTQYF
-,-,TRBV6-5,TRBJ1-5,TGTGCCAGCGGCCAGGGACTCGGTCAGCCCCAGCATTTT,CASGQGLGQPQHF
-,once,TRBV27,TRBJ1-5,TGTGCCAGCAGTCCTCGGACGGGAAATAGCAATCAGCCCCAGCATTTT,CASSPRTGNSNQPQHF
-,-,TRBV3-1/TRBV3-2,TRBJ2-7,TGTGCCAGCAGCCAAGACAGGTTTTCCTACGAGCAGTACTTC,CASSQDRFSYEQYF
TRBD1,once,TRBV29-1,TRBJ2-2,TGCAGCGTTGAGGGGACAGCTACGAACACCGGGGAGCTGTTTTTT,CSVEGTATNTGELFF
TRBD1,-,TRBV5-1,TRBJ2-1,TGCGCCAGCAGCTTGGCCGGACAGGGAGACAATGAGCAGTTCTTC,CASSLAGQGDNEQFF
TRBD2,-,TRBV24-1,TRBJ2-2,TGTGCCACCAGTGACTCCCGTACTAGCGGGGGGGCGGACGGGGAGCTGTTTTTT,CATSDSRTSGGADGELFF
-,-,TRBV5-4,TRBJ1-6,TGTGCCAGCAGCTCGCGGGGATCACCCCTCCACTTT,CASSSRGSPLHF
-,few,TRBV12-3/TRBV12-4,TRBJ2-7,TGTGCCAGCAGTTTGGGGAGTCCCAACGAGCAGTACTTC,CASSLGSPNEQYF
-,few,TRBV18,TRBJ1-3,TGTGCCAGCTCAGGTTACCGGGACACCGGAAACACCATATATTTT,CASSGYRDTGNTIYF
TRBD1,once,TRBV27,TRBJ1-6,TGTGCCAGCAGAAAGGCGGCAGGGGGTTTAAATAATTCACCCCTCCACTTT,CASRKAAGGLNNSPLHF
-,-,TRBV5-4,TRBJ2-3,TGTGCCAGCAACCCCTCCCCGTCGGGGAACACAGATACGCAGTATTTT,CASNPSPSGNTDTQYF
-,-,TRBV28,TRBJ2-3,TGTGCCAGCAGCCAGCAGTCCGGGAACACAGATACGCAGTATTTT,CASSQQSGNTDTQYF
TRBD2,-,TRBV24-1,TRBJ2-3,TGTGCCACCAGTGACCCCAGCGGGAGGGCCAGGGATACGCAGTATTTT,CATSDPSGRARDTQYF
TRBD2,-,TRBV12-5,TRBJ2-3,TGTGCTAGTGGTCTCGGGGGGAACACAGATACGCAGTATTTT,CASGLGGNTDTQYF
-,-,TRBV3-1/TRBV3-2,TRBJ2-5,TGTGCCAGCAGCCTTCAGACTGGCCCCCAAGAGACCCAGTACTTC,CASSLQTGPQETQYF
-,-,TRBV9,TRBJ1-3,TGTGCCAGCAGCGTAGAGATCTGGGGGGGCGAACTGTCTGGAAACACCATATATTTT,CASSVEIWGGELSGNTIYF
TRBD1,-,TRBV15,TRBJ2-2,TGTGCCACCAGCAGAGATGTAGCAGGGGGTCGGTCCGGGGAGCTGTTTTTT,CATSRDVAGGRSGELFF
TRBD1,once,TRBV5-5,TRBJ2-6,TGTGCCAGCAGCTTGGCGACAGGGGGCCGGGTTGGGGCCAACGTCCTGACTTTC,CASSLATGGRVGANVLTF
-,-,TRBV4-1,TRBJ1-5,TGCGCCAGCAGCCAAGATCTGGGACTCAGGGGCAATCAGCCCCAGCATTTT,CASSQDLGLRGNQPQHF
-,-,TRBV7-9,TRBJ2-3,TGTGCCAGCAGTCGGGTTGGTAGCACAGATACGCAGTATTTT,CASSRVGSTDTQYF
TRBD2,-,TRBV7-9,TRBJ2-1,TGTGCCAGCAGCTTGACTAGCGGGAGCACTGAGCAGTTCTTC,CASSLTSGSTEQFF
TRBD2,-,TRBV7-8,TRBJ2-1,TGTGCCAGCAGCTATACTGGGACTAGTCCTTACAATGAGCAGTTCTTC,CASSYTGTSPYNEQFF
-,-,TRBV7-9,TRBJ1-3,TGTGCCAGCGGAGTCCGGGGCTCTGGAAACACCATATATTTT,CASGVRGSGNTIYF
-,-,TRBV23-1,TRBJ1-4,TGCGCCAGCCAGGAGGGCCGAGATTGGTCAACTAATGAAAAACTGTTTTTT,CASQEGRDWSTNEKLFF
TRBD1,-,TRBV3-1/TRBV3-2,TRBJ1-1,TGTGCCAGCAGCCCCAGTCCCGGGACAGTTATGAACACTGAAGCTTTCTTT,CASSPSPGTVMNTEAFF
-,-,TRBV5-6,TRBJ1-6,TGTGCCAGCAGCTTGGGCGGCTATAATTCACCCCTCCACTTT,CASSLGGYNSPLHF
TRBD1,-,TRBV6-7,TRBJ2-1,TGTGCCATTACCGGTGGGGGGACAGGGGATGAGGAGCAGTTCTTC,CAITGGGTGDEEQFF
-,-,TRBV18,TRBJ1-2,TGTGCCAGCTCACCAGCTTCGACAGAATATGGCTACACCTTC,CASSPASTEYGYTF
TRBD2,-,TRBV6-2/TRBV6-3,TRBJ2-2,TGTGCCAGCAGTTACCTTCGGGGGGACGGGGAGCTGTTTTTT,CASSYLRGDGELFF
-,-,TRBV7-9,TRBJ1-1,TGTGCCAGCAGCTTACCCGAGTCCCGTCCCCCTGAAGCTTTCTTT,CASSLPESRPPEAFF